What follows are 14 T cell receptor beta chains derived from one specimen sequenced in a study of early stage breast cancer tumors. Only in-frame clones appear in the TCRdb table, and some are missing; sequencing was by immunoSEQ multiplex PCR. The profile shows over 25,000 clones, 80% of them singletons. What was sequenced was blood. The source of these receptors is a person aged 55 to 69 with breast cancer.

The gene calls are TRBV19 and TRBJ1-5, with TRBD1 identical over 9 bases. Germline CDR1 LNHDA, CDR2 SQIVND (reference sequence). This CDR3 is built from 14 residues. V lost 6 bases and J lost 4; bases outside the gene matches: 4. In nucleotides, the CDR3 is TGTGCCAGTAGCCTCGGACAGGGGAATCAGCCCCAGCATTTT. It translates to CASSLGQGNQPQHF.

The V call is TRBV7-2, the J call TRBJ2-2; perhaps TRBD1 as D (6 bases). Trimming took 3 bases from V and 6 from J, leaving 11 bases between them. The CDR3 consists of 14 residues. Germline V gene sequence: CDR1 SGHTA, CDR2 FQGNSA. CDR3 DNA sequence: TGTGCCAGCAGCTTGACAGGTTACTCCGGGGAGCTGTTTTTT. This gives the protein CASSLTGYSGELFF.

The chain links TRBV7-3 to TRBJ2-5, with D unclear. Germline-derived CDR1 and CDR2 are SGHTA and FQGTGA. V was cut by 2 bases and J by 4 bases, with 11 bases left in between. CDR3 size: 14 residues. This chain's CDR3 is CASSLFSTGETQYF. CDR3 nucleotides: TGTGCCAGCAGCTTATTCTCCACGGGAGAGACCCAGTACTTC.

V usage is TRBV5-1 and J usage is TRBJ2-1, with TRBD1 matching over 8 bases. CDR3 size: 13 residues. J was trimmed by 4 bases and V by 7 bases; bases with no gene match: 4. Germline V CDR1 and CDR2: SGHRS, YFSETQ. CDR3 coding DNA: TGCGCCAGCCACCGGGACAGGTACAATGAGCAGTTCTTC. Translation gives CASHRDRYNEQFF.

The chain joins TRBV19 to TRBJ2-7; 9 nucleotides line up with TRBD1. The germline V gene encodes CDR1 LNHDA and CDR2 SQIVND (reference sequence). The CDR3 has 16 residues. V trimming: 7 bases; J trimming: 4 bases; junction bases outside the gene matches: 14. DNA for the CDR3: TGTGCCAGTACCGCCGACCCGGGACAGGGTACTTACGAGCAGTACTTC. It codes for CASTADPGQGTYEQYF.

This rearrangement joins TRBV5-1 to TRBJ2-5; a weak D match, TRBD1 (6 bases). Looked up from germline, CDR1 is SGHRS and CDR2 is YFSETQ. The CDR3 totals 17 residues. V dropped 3 bases and J dropped 5 bases, with 23 bases sitting between them. The CDR3 spells CASSSLDPGHPRETQYF. In DNA form, the CDR3 reads TGCGCCAGCAGCTCCCTCGACCCGGGACACCCAAGGGAGACCCAGTACTTC.

The chain couples TRBV7-6 to TRBJ2-2, with D possibly matching TRBD1 (8 bases). V lost 4 bases, J lost 3 bases, and 15 bases lay in between. CDR1 and CDR2 from the germline V gene are SGHVS and FNYEAQ. CDR3 length: 16 residues. The CDR3: CASSYGQGGYTGELFF. CDR3 in DNA: TGTGCCAGCAGCTACGGACAGGGAGGGTACACCGGGGAGCTGTTTTTT.

The gene calls are TRBV7-6 and TRBJ2-7, with 9 bases lining up with TRBD1. CDR1 and CDR2 from the germline V gene are SGHVS and FNYEAQ. The CDR3 is 15 residues long. J was trimmed by 3 bases and V by 5 bases; bases with no gene match: 8. CDR3 amino acids: CASSLRQGGYYEQYF. CDR3 DNA sequence: TGTGCCAGCAGCCTCCGACAGGGGGGATACTACGAGCAGTACTTC.

The chain has TRBV15 and TRBJ2-1; 9 bases align to TRBD2. This CDR3 contains 15 residues. Trimming removed 0 bases from V and 4 bases from J; junction bases left unmatched: 1. Germline-derived CDR1 and CDR2 are LNHNV and YYDKDF (reference sequence). The CDR3 bases are TGTGCCACCAGCAGAGAGCTAGCGGGGTACAATGAGCAGTTCTTC. Translating gives CATSRELAGYNEQFF.

The rearrangement links TRBV7-2 to TRBJ2-7; 8 nucleotides match TRBD1. The CDR3 contains 14 residues. The junction had 8 bases not matched to a gene; V was cut back by 5 bases and J by 5 bases. Germline V gene data show CDR1 as SGHTA and CDR2 as FQGNSA. Here the CDR3 reads CASSPRTGSHEQYF. The CDR3 DNA reads as TGTGCCAGCAGCCCAAGGACAGGGAGCCACGAGCAGTACTTC.

The chain is built from TRBV4-1 and TRBJ2-3; 10 positions agree with TRBD1. With V trimmed by 3 bases and J by 3 bases, 6 bases remained unmatched. The CDR3 is 16 amino acids. Per germline, CDR1 MGHRA and CDR2 YSYEKL. This CDR3 is CASSQAGTGVTDTQYF. In DNA, the CDR3 is TGCGCCAGCAGCCAGGCCGGGACAGGGGTTACAGATACGCAGTATTTT.

The chain couples TRBV9 to TRBJ2-1; no clear D gene. The length of the CDR3 is 15 residues. V gave up 2 bases and J gave up 5 bases, with 14 bases separating them. Germline V gene sequence: CDR1 SGDLS, CDR2 YYNGEE. Here the CDR3 reads CASSVGVSEDNEQFF. DNA for the CDR3: TGTGCCAGCAGCGTTGGTGTTTCTGAGGACAATGAGCAGTTCTTC. Full variable domain (rest looked up from reference TRBV9 and TRBJ2-1): DSGVTQTPKHLITATGQRVTLRCSPRSGDLSVYWYQQSLDQGLQFLIQYYNGEERAKGNILERFSAQQFPDLHSELNLSSLELGDSALYFCASSVGVSEDNEQFFGPGTRLTVL.

The V call is TRBV29-1, the J call TRBJ1-1, with D hard to call. The CDR3 totals 13 residues. Between the trimmed V and J ends, which lost 4 bases and 5 bases, there was a span of 14 bases. Germline V gene lookup returns CDR1 SQVTM and CDR2 ANQGSEA. CDR3: CSVAGTTGTEAFF. CDR3 coding DNA: TGCAGCGTTGCGGGAACCACGGGAACTGAAGCTTTCTTT.

The chain uses TRBV28 and TRBJ2-7, with D possibly being TRBD2 (5 bases). Trimming pared 7 bases from V and 4 bases from J, leaving 14 bases between. Looked up from germline, CDR1 is MDHEN and CDR2 is SYDVKM. The CDR3 sequence is 13 residues long. As DNA, the CDR3 is TGTGCCAGCACAGTTTCGGGATTATACGAGCAGTACTTC. Residues: CASTVSGLYEQYF.